This TCR beta chain was sequenced in a study of cytomegalovirus exposure and HLA in healthy donors. The CDR3 spans 15 residues. The junction had 7 bases not matched to a gene; V was cut back by 6 bases and J by 1 base. CDR1 and CDR2 from the germline V gene are SGHTA and FQGNSA. A multiplex PCR was run with 60 Vbeta primers and 13 Jbeta primers. TCRdb keeps only in-frame clones here, not all; method: immunoSEQ multiplex PCR. The sample records about 120,000 clones, around three quarters being singletons. Source material: PBMCs. This sequence joins TRBV7-2 and TRBJ2-3; 7 bases line up with TRBD1. The clonotype originates from a man aged 25-45 years in good health and CMV-seropositive. CDR3 in amino acids: CASRFNTGGTDTQYF. CDR3 in DNA: TGTGCCAGCAGATTCAATACAGGGGGCACAGATACGCAGTATTTT. Using reference TRBV7-2 and TRBJ2-3 for the parts outside the CDR3, the full variable domain is GAGVSQSPSNKVTEKGKDVELRCDPISGHTALYWYRQSLGQGLEFLIYFQGNSAPDKSGLPSDRFSAERTGGSVSTLTIQRTQQEDSAVYLCASRFNTGGTDTQYFGPGTRLTVL.